The rows below give T cell receptor beta chains drawn from one sample of a study of cytomegalovirus exposure and HLA in healthy donors. Some clones are missing from TCRdb's copy, which holds only in-frame ones; the method was immunoSEQ multiplex PCR. Among 150,000 to 200,000 clones listed, around 85% were seen once. The sample taken for sequencing was PBMCs. All receptors come from a young man in good health and CMV-seropositive. Both conserved end residues are part of each CDR3.

TRBJ1-6,TRBV5-1,CASSRLGTEVGIFPLHF
TRBJ2-3,TRBV9,CASSTSGTDTQYF
TRBJ2-3,TRBV10-3,CAPYGAASTDTQYF
TRBJ1-3,TRBV9,CASSNSNRDRESSGNTIYF
TRBJ2-7,TRBV15,CATSRAGRETSQAYEQYF
TRBJ2-3,TRBV5-1,CASSLPGGGTDTQYF
TRBJ1-3,TRBV7-2,CASSLERGQGNTIYF
TRBJ2-3,TRBV9,CASSAQTSVRTDTQYF
TRBJ2-7,TRBV7-6,CASSLGTGSRYEQYF
TRBJ2-1,TRBV6-1,CASSVYNEQFF
TRBJ2-1,TRBV9,CASSVASAGWYEQFF
TRBJ2-5,TRBV7-6,CASSYRLAGPQETQYF
TRBJ2-5,TRBV5-1,CASSSLQGSQETQYF